This T cell receptor (beta chain) was retrieved from a study of human T cells and chemical hapten exposure. J lost 8 bases, V lost 6 bases, and 11 bases had no gene match. CDR1 and CDR2 (germline): MNHEY, SVGEGT. This CDR3 is built from 15 residues. This clonotype has a handful of counts. No antigen is known for it. The library labeled individual cDNA molecules by adding unique molecular identifiers to them. TCRdb re-called the RACE reads through MiXCR, storing one row per CDR3 protein. The sample contains about 350,000 distinct CDR3 sequences, about 5.4% of which appear only once. Study-level results: With patch test score, the counts of PT1 expanded TCRs showed a positive correlation.

Specified time point: pre-sensitization, week 0. As to treatment: therapeutic diphenylcyclopropenone sensitization with weekly scalp DPC. Extraction of total RNA was performed on unfractionated whole blood. V is TRBV6-2 or TRBV6-3 and J is TRBJ2-1, with 9 bases lining up with TRBD1. The specimen comprised whole blood, sampled in connection with sensitization to the hapten diphenylcyclopropenone (DPC). This TCR was sampled from a woman between 18 and 29 years old with alopecia areata. Some clones in this sample may be carry-over from other donors' samples. The CDR3 spells CASSLLWTGVDEQFF. The CDR3 DNA follows: TGTGCCAGCAGCCTCCTATGGACAGGGGTTGATGAGCAGTTCTTC.